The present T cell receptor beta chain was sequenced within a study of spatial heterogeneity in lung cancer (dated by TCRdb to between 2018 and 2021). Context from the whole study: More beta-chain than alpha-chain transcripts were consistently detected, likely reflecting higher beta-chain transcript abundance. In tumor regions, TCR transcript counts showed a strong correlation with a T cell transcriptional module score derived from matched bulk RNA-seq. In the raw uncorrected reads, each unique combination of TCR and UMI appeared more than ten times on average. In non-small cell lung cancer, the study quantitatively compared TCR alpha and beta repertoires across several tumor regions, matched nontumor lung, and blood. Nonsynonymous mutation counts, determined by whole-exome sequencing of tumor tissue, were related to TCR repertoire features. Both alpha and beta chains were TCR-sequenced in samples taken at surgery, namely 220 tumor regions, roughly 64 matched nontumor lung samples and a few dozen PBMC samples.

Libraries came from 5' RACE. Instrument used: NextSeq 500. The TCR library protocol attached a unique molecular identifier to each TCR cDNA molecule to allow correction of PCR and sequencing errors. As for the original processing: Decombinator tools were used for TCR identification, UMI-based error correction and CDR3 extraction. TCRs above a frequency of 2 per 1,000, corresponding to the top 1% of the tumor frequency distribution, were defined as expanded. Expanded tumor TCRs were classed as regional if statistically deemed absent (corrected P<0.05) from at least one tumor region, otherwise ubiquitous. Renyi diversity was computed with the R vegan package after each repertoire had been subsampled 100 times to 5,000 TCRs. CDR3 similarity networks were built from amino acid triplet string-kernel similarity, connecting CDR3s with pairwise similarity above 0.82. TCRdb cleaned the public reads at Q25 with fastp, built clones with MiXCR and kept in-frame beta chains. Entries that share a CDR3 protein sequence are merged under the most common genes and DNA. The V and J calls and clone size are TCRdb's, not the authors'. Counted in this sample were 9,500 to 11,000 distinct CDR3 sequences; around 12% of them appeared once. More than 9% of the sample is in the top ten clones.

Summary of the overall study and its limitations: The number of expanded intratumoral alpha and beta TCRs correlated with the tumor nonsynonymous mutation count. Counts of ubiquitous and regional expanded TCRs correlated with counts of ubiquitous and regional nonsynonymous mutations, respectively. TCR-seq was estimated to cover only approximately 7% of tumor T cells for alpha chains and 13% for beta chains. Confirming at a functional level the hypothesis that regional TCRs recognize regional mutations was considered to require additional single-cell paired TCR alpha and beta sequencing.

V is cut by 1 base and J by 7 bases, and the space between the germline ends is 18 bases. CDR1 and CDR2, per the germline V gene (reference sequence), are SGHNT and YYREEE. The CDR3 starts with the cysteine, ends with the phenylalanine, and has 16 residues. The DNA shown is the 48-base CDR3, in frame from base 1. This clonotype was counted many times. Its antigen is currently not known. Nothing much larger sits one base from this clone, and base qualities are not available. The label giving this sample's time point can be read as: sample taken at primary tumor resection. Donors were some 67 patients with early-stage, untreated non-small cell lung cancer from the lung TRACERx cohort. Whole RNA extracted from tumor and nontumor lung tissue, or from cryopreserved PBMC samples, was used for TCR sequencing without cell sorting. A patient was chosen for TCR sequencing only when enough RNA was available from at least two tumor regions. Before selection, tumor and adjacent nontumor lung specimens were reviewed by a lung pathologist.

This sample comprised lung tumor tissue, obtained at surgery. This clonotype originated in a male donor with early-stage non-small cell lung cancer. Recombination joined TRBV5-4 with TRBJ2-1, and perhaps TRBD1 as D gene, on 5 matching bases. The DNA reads TGTGCCAGCAGCTTGTTCATTACAGGCCTAAGGAATGAGCAGTTCTTC. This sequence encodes CASSLFITGLRNEQFF.